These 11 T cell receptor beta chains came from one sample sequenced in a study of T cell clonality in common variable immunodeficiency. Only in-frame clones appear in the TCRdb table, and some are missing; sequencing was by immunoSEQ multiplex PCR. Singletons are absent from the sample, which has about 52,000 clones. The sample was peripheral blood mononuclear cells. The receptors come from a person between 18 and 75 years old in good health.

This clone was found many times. The CDR3 spells CASSPGGSYNEQFF. CDR3 DNA, as far as it was read: TGTGCCAGCTCACCGGGGGGCTCCTACAATGAG. V usage is TRBV18 and J usage is TRBJ2-1; D is possibly TRBD2 (6 bases). With the read ending 3 residues before the CDR3 end, the germline J gene is used to fill in that end. This CDR3 region has 14 residues. Germline V CDR1 and CDR2: KGHSH, LQKENI. Trimming pared 3 bases from V and 0 bases from J, leaving 6 bases between.

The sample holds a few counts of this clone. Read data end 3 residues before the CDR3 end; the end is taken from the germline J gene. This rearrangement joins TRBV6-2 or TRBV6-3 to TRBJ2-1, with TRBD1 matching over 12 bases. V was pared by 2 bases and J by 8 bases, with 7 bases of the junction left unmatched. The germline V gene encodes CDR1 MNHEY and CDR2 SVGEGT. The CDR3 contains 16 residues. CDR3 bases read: TGTGCCAGCAGTTACCCGGGACAGGGGGCTTGGGATGAG. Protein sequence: CASSYPGQGAWDE. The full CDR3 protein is CASSYPGQGAWDEQFF.

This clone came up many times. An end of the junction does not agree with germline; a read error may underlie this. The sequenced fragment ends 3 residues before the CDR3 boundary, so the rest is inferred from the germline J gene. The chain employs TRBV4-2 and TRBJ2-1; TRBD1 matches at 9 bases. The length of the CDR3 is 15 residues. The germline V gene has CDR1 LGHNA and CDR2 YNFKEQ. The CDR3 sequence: CASSQATGGVDEQFF. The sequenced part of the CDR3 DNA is TGCGCCAGCAGCCAAGCGACAGGGGGGGTGGATGAG.

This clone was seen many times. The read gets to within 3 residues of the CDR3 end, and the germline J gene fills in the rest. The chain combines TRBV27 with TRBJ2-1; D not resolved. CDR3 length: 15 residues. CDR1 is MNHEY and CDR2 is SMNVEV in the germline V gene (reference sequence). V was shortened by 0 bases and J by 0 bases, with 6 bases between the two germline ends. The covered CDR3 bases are TGTGCCAGCAGTTTATCTCAGAGCTCCTACAATGAG. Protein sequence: CASSLSQSSYNE. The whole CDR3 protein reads CASSLSQSSYNEQFF.

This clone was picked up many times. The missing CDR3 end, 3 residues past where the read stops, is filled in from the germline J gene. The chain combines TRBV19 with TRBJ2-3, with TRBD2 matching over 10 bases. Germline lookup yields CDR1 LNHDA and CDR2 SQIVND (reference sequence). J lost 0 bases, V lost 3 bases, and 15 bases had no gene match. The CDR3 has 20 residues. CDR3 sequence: CASSIRHTSGERTSTDTQYF. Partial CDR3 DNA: TGTGCCAGTAGTATCCGCCATACTAGCGGGGAAAGGACTAGCACAGATACG.

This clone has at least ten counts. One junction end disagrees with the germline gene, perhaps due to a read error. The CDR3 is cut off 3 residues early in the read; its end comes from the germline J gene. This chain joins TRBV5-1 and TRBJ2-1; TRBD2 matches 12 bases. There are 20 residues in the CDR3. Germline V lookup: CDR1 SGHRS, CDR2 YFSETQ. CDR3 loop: CASSSAQPGLAGPAYNEQFF. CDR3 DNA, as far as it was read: TGCGCCAGCAGCTCGGCTCAACCGGGACTAGCGGGCCCCGCCTATAATGAG.

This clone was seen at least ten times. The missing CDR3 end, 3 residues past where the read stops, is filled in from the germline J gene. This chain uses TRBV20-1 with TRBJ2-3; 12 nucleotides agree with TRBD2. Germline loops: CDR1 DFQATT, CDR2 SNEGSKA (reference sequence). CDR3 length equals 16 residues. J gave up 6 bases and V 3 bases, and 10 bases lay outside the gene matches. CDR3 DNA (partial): TGCAGTGCTAGCGCGGCTAGCGGGGGGGCCGTGGATACG. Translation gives CSASAASGGAVDT. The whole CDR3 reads CSASAASGGAVDTQYF.

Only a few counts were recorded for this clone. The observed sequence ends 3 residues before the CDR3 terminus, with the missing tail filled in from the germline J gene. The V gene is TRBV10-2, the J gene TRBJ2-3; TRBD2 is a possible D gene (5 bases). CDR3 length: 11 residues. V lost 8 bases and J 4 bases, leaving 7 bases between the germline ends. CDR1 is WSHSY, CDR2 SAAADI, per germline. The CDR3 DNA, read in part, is TGCGCCAGCCTGAGGGCAGATACG. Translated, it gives CASLRADT. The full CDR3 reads CASLRADTQYF.

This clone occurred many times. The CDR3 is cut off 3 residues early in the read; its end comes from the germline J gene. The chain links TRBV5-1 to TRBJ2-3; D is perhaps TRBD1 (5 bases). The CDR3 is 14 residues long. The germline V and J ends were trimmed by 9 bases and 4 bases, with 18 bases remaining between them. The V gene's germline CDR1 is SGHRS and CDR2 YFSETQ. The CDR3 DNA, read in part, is TGCGCCACCGCGACTCAGGGTAGTGCAGATACG. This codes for CATATQGSADT. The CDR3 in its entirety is CATATQGSADTQYF.

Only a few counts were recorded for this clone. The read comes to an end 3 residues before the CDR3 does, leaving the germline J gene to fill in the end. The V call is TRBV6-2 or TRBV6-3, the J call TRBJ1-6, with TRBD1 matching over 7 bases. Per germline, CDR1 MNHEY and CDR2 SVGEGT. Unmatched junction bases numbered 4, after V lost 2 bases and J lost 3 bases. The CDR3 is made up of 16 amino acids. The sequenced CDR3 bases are TGTGCCAGCAGTTACAAGGGGGCTGGCTATAATTCACCC. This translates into CASSYKGAGYNSP. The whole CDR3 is CASSYKGAGYNSPLHF.

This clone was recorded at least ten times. The sequenced part of the CDR3 DNA is TGCAGTGCTAGAGGGACTAGCGGGCAAGAGACC. This encodes CSARGTSGQET. The entire CDR3 protein is CSARGTSGQETQYF. The chain recombines TRBV20-1 with TRBJ2-5, with TRBD2 matching over 11 bases. The CDR3 end is not reached by the read, which stops 3 residues before it; the germline J gene fills it in. J was trimmed by 2 bases and V by 1 base; bases with no gene match: 0. The CDR3 loop spans 14 amino acids. Looked up from germline, CDR1 is DFQATT and CDR2 is SNEGSKA (reference sequence).